Presented here are 19 T cell receptor beta chains from one specimen sequenced in a study of T cell changes during pregnancy in multiple sclerosis. Profiled with immunoSEQ multiplex PCR; TCRdb holds only in-frame clones, not every one. The data show over 35,000 clones, around 93% seen once. This material consisted of CD8+ T cells from peripheral blood mononuclear cells, taken in the third trimester of pregnancy. The origin of the receptors is a female donor with multiple sclerosis, enrolled in a pregnancy study.

The J gene is TRBJ2-5, the V gene TRBV28; 9 bases align to TRBD1. The germline gives CDR1 MDHEN, CDR2 SYDVKM. V lost 6 bases to trimming and J lost 4 bases; unmatched junction nucleotides: 0. This CDR3 has 12 amino acids. The CDR3 DNA sequence: TGTGCCAGCAGGGACAGGGGAGAGACCCAGTACTTC. Translated: CASRDRGETQYF.

The chain employs TRBV7-9 and TRBJ2-6; 8 bases map to TRBD1. V was clipped by 3 bases and J by 0 bases; unmatched bases: 1. Germline CDR1 SEHNR, CDR2 FQNEAQ (reference sequence). The CDR3 consists of 16 residues. The CDR3 sequence is CASSLDRDSGANVLTF. The CDR3 DNA is TGTGCCAGCAGCTTGGACAGGGACTCTGGGGCCAACGTCCTGACTTTC.

The sample holds one count of this clone. V gene TRBV5-1 combines with J gene TRBJ2-7; 7 bases agree with TRBD1. With V trimmed by 5 bases and J by 6 bases, 11 bases remained unmatched. Germline CDR1 is SGHRS and CDR2 is YFSETQ. The CDR3 runs to 14 residues. The CDR3 is CASSLTGTVLEQYF. CDR3 bases: TGCGCCAGCAGTCTGACAGGGACGGTTCTCGAGCAGTACTTC.

The chain combines TRBV7-3 with TRBJ2-1; TRBD2 agrees at 8 bases. Germline V gives CDR1 SGHTA, CDR2 FQGTGA. This CDR3 has 15 amino acids. J gave up 4 bases and V 4 bases, and 6 bases lay outside the gene matches. The CDR3 DNA reads TGTGCCAGCAGCTCCCTAGCGGGTAGTTACAATGAGCAGTTCTTC. Residues: CASSSLAGSYNEQFF.

This clone was observed once. This chain connects TRBV5-1 to TRBJ2-1, with 7 bases lining up with TRBD1. The V gene's germline CDR1 is SGHRS and CDR2 YFSETQ. The CDR3 length is 15 residues. V lost 5 bases to trimming and J lost 3 bases; unmatched junction nucleotides: 8. CDR3 in DNA: TGCGCCAGCAGTCTGGTAGGGACAGACTACAATGAGCAGTTCTTC. Translating it yields CASSLVGTDYNEQFF. Full variable domain (outside the CDR3, taken from reference TRBV5-1 and TRBJ2-1): KAGVTQTPRYLIKTRGQQVTLSCSPISGHRSVSWYQQTPGQGLQFLFEYFSETQRNKGNFPGRFSGRQFSNSRSEMNVSTLELGDSALYLCASSLVGTDYNEQFFGPGTRLTVL.

This sequence joins TRBV7-6 and TRBJ2-1, with D maybe TRBD2 (5 bases). V gave up 1 base and J gave up 1 base, with 11 bases separating them. Germline V gene sequence: CDR1 SGHVS, CDR2 FNYEAQ. This CDR3 is 16 amino acids long. This CDR3 is CASSLVARGSYNEQFF. CDR3 DNA: TGTGCCAGCAGCTTAGTGGCCCGAGGGTCCTACAATGAGCAGTTCTTC.

The rearrangement joins TRBV4-1 to TRBJ2-5, with 10 bases matching TRBD2. Germline assignment: CDR1 MGHRA and CDR2 YSYEKL. The trim removed 1 base at V and 2 bases at J, leaving 7 bases unmatched. The CDR3 has 17 amino acids. CDR3 in amino acids: CASSQGTSGITQETQYF. CDR3 sequence (DNA): TGCGCCAGCAGCCAAGGCACTAGCGGGATAACTCAAGAGACCCAGTACTTC.

J is TRBJ2-1 and V is TRBV10-3; 7 nucleotides match TRBD2. The CDR3 runs to 14 residues. The germline CDR1 and CDR2 sequences are ENHRY and SYGVKD. The V segment lost 5 bases and the J segment 3 bases; nucleotides outside the gene matches: 4. The CDR3 protein is CAISPGEGYNEQFF. The CDR3 DNA sequence: TGTGCCATCAGTCCGGGGGAGGGCTACAATGAGCAGTTCTTC.

The chain is built from TRBV9 and TRBJ1-5; D not certain. This CDR3 is built from 13 residues. The V gene's germline CDR1 is SGDLS and CDR2 YYNGEE. Trimming removed 3 bases from V and 10 bases from J, with 14 bases in between. CDR3 sequence: CASSAYSGSPQHF. The CDR3 coding sequence is TGTGCCAGCAGCGCATACAGCGGATCCCCCCAGCATTTT.

The V and J genes are TRBV27 and TRBJ1-1, with D uncertain. The germline V and J ends were trimmed by 6 bases and 1 base, with 9 bases remaining between them. Germline lookup yields CDR1 MNHEY and CDR2 SMNVEV (reference sequence). This CDR3 has 13 residues. CDR3 protein: CASSLIGNTEAFF. CDR3 coding DNA: TGTGCCAGCAGCTTAATCGGGAACACTGAAGCTTTCTTT.

CDR3 sequence (DNA): TGCGCCAGCAGCGAACCTCCAGGGGGCAGGGAGACCCAGTACTTC. Encoded protein: CASSEPPGGRETQYF. The J gene is TRBJ2-5, the V gene TRBV5-1, with TRBD1 identical over 8 bases. Germline V CDR1 and CDR2: SGHRS, YFSETQ. This CDR3 has 15 amino acids. V was clipped by 4 bases and J by 5 bases; unmatched bases: 10.

This chain joins TRBV19 and TRBJ2-3, with 10 bases aligning to TRBD2. Unmatched junction bases numbered 4, after V lost 4 bases and J lost 0 bases. Germline CDR1 and CDR2: LNHDA and SQIVND (reference sequence). CDR3 length: 16 residues. CDR3 DNA sequence: TGTGCCAGTAGTACCGGACTAGCGGTTAGCACAGATACGCAGTATTTT. Translation: CASSTGLAVSTDTQYF.

DNA of the CDR3: TGTGCCAGCAGCTTAGATTCCCCGGGGGTGAACACCGGGGAGCTGTTTTTT. It yields the protein CASSLDSPGVNTGELFF. The V call is TRBV11-3, the J call TRBJ2-2; perhaps TRBD2 as D (6 bases). With 0 bases removed from V and 1 base from J, the gap between germline ends came to 12 bases. Germline CDR1 is SGHNT and CDR2 is YENEEA. This CDR3 contains 17 residues.

This chain connects TRBV4-3 to TRBJ2-1; the D gene is possibly TRBD1 (5 bases). The V end was cut by 0 bases, the J end by 1 base, with 7 bases between. The CDR3 is 15 residues long. In germline, CDR1 is LGHNA, CDR2 YSLEER. The CDR3 is CASSQEGVSYNEQFF. The CDR3, as DNA: TGCGCCAGCAGCCAAGAAGGGGTTTCCTACAATGAGCAGTTCTTC.

The J gene is TRBJ2-5, the V gene TRBV7-9, with 10 bases fitting TRBD2. The CDR3 is 17 amino acids. CDR1 is SEHNR and CDR2 is FQNEAQ in the germline V gene (reference sequence). Unmatched junction bases numbered 13, after V lost 4 bases and J lost 5 bases. CDR3 residues: CASSSLRASGSGETQYF. The CDR3 bases are TGTGCCAGCAGCTCGCTAAGGGCTAGCGGGAGTGGGGAGACCCAGTACTTC.

The chain is built from TRBV30 and TRBJ2-3; 8 bases map to TRBD2. The CDR3 contains 15 residues. V was clipped by 1 base and J by 4 bases; unmatched bases: 7. Looked up from germline, CDR1 is GTSNPN and CDR2 is SVGIG (reference sequence). In DNA form, the CDR3 reads TGTGCCTGGAGTGCCGGGGTAGCGGGATCAGATACGCAGTATTTT. It is translated as CAWSAGVAGSDTQYF.

The chain carries TRBV5-6 and TRBJ1-2; perhaps TRBD1 as D (5 bases). Germline V gene sequence: CDR1 SGHDT, CDR2 YYEEEE. V shed 6 bases and J shed 2 bases, with 20 bases lying between them. The CDR3 contains 16 residues. The CDR3 spells CASTMGYGGLNYGYTF. For the CDR3, the DNA is TGTGCCAGCACGATGGGTTACGGGGGACTAAACTATGGCTACACCTTC.

The chain is built from TRBV9 and TRBJ2-7, with TRBD2 matching 10 bases. Losses at the gene ends were 4 bases for V and 2 bases for J; bases not matched to a gene: 9. The length of the CDR3 is 16 residues. The germline gives CDR1 SGDLS, CDR2 YYNGEE. CDR3 protein: CASSPWLAGVAYEQYF. As DNA, the CDR3 is TGTGCCAGCAGCCCGTGGCTAGCGGGAGTAGCCTACGAGCAGTACTTC.

V gene TRBV2 combines with J gene TRBJ2-7; D possibly corresponds to TRBD2 (6 bases). V lost 10 bases to trimming and J lost 1 base, with 14 bases between them. Germline assignment: CDR1 SNHLY and CDR2 FYNNEI. The CDR3 runs 13 residues. This CDR3 reads CATTIADSYEQYF. Here the CDR3 DNA reads TGTGCCACCACGATAGCGGATTCCTACGAGCAGTACTTC.